This TCR beta chain came from a study of blood T cell repertoires in COVID-19 (TCRdb year 2020). As for the study more broadly: Collaborator samples came from the United States, Italy and Spain and covered acute and convalescent phases of COVID-19. The material from the prospective study consisted of cDNA or gDNA derived from T cells, B-cell-depleted T cells, or PBMCs. Deeply sampled blood TCRbeta repertoires from subjects exposed to, actively infected with, or recovered from COVID-19 were included in the dataset. The repertoires were made available in a free public database intended to serve as a resource for research on the immune response to SARS-CoV-2. The samples were drawn from two sources: the first 160 participants of the ongoing ImmuneRACE study, and 1,000 to 1,500 subjects contributed by 6 global collaborators. Nearly every sample came with metadata listing a de-identified subject ID, COVID-19 status, age in years and sex. HLA class I and class II types, where available, came from metadata supplied by the sample provider rather than from assay-based typing. General study outcomes and caveats: Clinical and demographic metadata were provided uncurated, with the amount varying by source and participant.

With respect to this clone: Which antigen it targets is not known. No qualities accompany the bases; no much larger clone lies one base away.

Collaborating institutions collected whole blood in K2EDTA tubes following their own protocols. Collaborator samples were shipped for TCRbeta analysis as frozen whole blood, isolated PBMCs, or DNA extracted from either sample type. The immunoSEQ Assay, a bias-controlled multiplex PCR, was used to amplify TCRbeta CDR3 regions from genomic DNA. Processing in the source paper ran as follows. Within the assay, amplification of reference gene primers was used to estimate how many nucleated cells each sample contained. To quantify the absolute abundance of each unique TCRbeta CDR3 rearrangement, sequence reads were collapsed and filtered. Productive Simpson clonality was computed per sample as the square root of Simpson's diversity index over productive rearrangements. TCRdb took over this immuneACCESS table, retaining in-frame rearrangements with V and J assigned. Such tables are incomplete; in checked studies, under half of the missing clones stem from an unresolved V gene, and the remainder is unexplained. Clone size and the V and J calls come from that table; the DNA yielded D and trimming. This sample is represented by 200,000 or so clones; around 85% of them were singletons. Approximately 5% of the sample belongs to the ten largest clones.

V trim: 7 bases; J trim: 7 bases; unmatched bases: 16. The CDR3 measures 15 amino acids from cysteine to phenylalanine. Only CDR3 DNA is held: 45 bases, read in frame from base 1. Sequences SGDLS (CDR1) and YYNGEE (CDR2) are obtained from the germline V gene. The clonotype originates from a human donor in a cohort sampled during active COVID-19. Specimen: peripheral blood. Rearrangement joined TRBV9 to TRBJ1-2, and 7 bases in between align with TRBD1. The sequenced DNA is TGTGCCAGCGGAATGTCTAAAGACAGGGCCGGTGGCTACACCTTC. Translated, this is CASGMSKDRAGGYTF.